This T cell receptor (beta chain) was identified in a study of blood T cell repertoires in COVID-19. The overall study: Material from acute and convalescent COVID-19 was sourced from the United States, Italy and Spain. The analysed material was cDNA or gDNA that came from T cells, B-cell-depleted T cells, or PBMCs.

In the authors' workflow: The assay estimated nucleated cells by amplifying reference gene primers. Using immunoSEQ multiplex PCR, the repertoire was profiled, and TCRdb retains in-frame clones only, with some absent. That table furnishes V, J and clone size, whereas the DNA furnished D and trimming. The sample has over 100,000 clones, about 78% seen once. The CDR3 runs to 14 residues. With V trimmed by 5 bases and J by 4 bases, 2 bases remained unmatched. Germline-derived CDR1 and CDR2 are SGHAT and FQNNGV. The chain joins TRBV11-2 to TRBJ2-2; 9 bases are a match to TRBD2. The sequenced sample was peripheral blood. The receptor's source is a human donor in a cohort sampled during active or convalescent COVID-19. In nucleotides, the CDR3 is TGTGCCAGCAGCCTTAGCGGGGGCACCGGGGAGCTGTTTTTT. Its translation is CASSLSGGTGELFF. Supplemented by reference TRBV11-2 and TRBJ2-2, the full variable domain reads EAGVAQSPRYKIIEKRQSVAFWCNPISGHATLYWYQQILGQGPKLLIQFQNNGVVDDSQLPKDRFSAERLKGVDSTLKIQPAKLEDSAVYLCASSLSGGTGELFFGEGSRLTVL.